The 5 T cell receptor beta chains below all came from one sample that was sequenced in a study of control samples from healthy donors and cancer patients. TCRdb's copy holds only in-frame clones and misses some; the assay was immunoSEQ multiplex PCR. The sample contains around 100,000 clones, roughly 91% of which appear only once. Sequenced sample: PBMCs. All receptors derive from a man aged 60 to 69 with lung cancer.

V is TRBV18 and J is TRBJ1-1; the match to TRBD1 covers 10 bases. This CDR3 is 15 amino acids long. In germline, CDR1 is KGHSH, CDR2 LQKENI. The ends lost 4 bases at V and 4 bases at J; junction bases unmatched: 6. This CDR3 reads CASSQQTGGFTEAFF. CDR3 nucleotide sequence: TGTGCCAGCTCACAGCAGACAGGGGGCTTCACTGAAGCTTTCTTT.

This clone is a singleton in its sample. The chain couples TRBV27 to TRBJ1-3; D not resolved. CDR1 is MNHEY and CDR2 is SMNVEV in the germline V gene (reference sequence). The CDR3 loop spans 19 amino acids. V was shortened by 0 bases and J by 4 bases, with 22 bases between the two germline ends. Here the CDR3 DNA reads TGTGCCAGCAGTTTATCCCCAAGGGATGGCAGCCACCGCGGAAACACCATATATTTT. It specifies CASSLSPRDGSHRGNTIYF.

This rearrangement joins TRBV7-9 to TRBJ2-2, with D hard to call. Germline values: CDR1 SEHNR, CDR2 FQNEAQ (reference sequence). This CDR3 is built from 13 residues. Trimming left V 5 bases short and J 4 bases short, with 8 bases between. The CDR3 loop reads CASSPHSTGELFF. CDR3 bases: TGTGCCAGCAGCCCCCACAGCACCGGGGAGCTGTTTTTT.

As for this clone: A read error may produce the germline difference seen at one junction end. The J gene is TRBJ1-5, the V gene TRBV6-6; D call uncertain. The CDR3 sequence is 15 residues long. Germline CDR1 is MNHNY and CDR2 is SVGAGI (reference sequence). This CDR3 is CASSYSKISDQPQHF. The CDR3 DNA reads as TGTGCCAGCAGTTACTCGAAAATTAGCGATCAGCCCCAGCATTTT.

The chain combines TRBV6-6 with TRBJ2-7; TRBD1 agrees at 8 bases. V dropped 6 bases and J dropped 6; count of bases not matched to a gene: 16. The CDR3 spans 16 residues. Germline-derived CDR1 and CDR2 are MNHNY and SVGAGI (reference sequence). The DNA for the CDR3 is TGTGCCAGCAGCCTCCGCGGACAGGGTCGTCTGAGCGAGCAGTACGTC. Translation: CASSLRGQGRLSEQYV.